Reported below is one TCR beta chain. What it binds is unknown. The entry originates in a study of vaccination effects on CD4 cells after COVID-19. Across the whole study: After the second dose, samples were taken at median day 72.

Viral peptide pools were used in the ViraFEST assay to expand antigen-specific CD4+ T cells, and sequencing came afterward. Following an approximately 10-day culture, CD4+ T cells were purified. Everyone in the study got two shots of either the BNT162b2 or mRNA-1273 vaccine. Previously uninfected by SARS-CoV-2, the vaccine recipients also showed negative nucleocapsid antibodies. Cultures used 2 million or so PBMC per well, about 10 IU/ml IL-2 and around 9.7 ug/ml peptides. Only in-frame clones appear in the TCRdb table, and some are missing; sequencing was by immunoSEQ multiplex PCR. The table shows 30,000 to 40,000 clones, with approximately 72% occurring only once. The CDR3 is 14 residues long. The V gene lost 8 bases and the J gene lost 4 bases, with 12 bases spanning the gap. CDR1 is MNHEY and CDR2 is SVGAGI in the germline V gene.

This TCR was sampled from a human donor who received a COVID-19 vaccine. This rearrangement joins TRBV6-5 to TRBJ1-6; TRBD1 might be the D (6 bases). The specimen comprised CD4+ T cells from PBMCs cultured with HCoV-229E spike peptides, sampled after COVID-19 vaccination. In DNA form, the CDR3 reads TGTGCCAGCGGTCGAACAGGGTATAATTCACCCCTCCACTTT. Translated: CASGRTGYNSPLHF.